This T cell receptor (beta chain) was recorded in a study of T cells in Graves' hyperthyroidism and ophthalmopathy. Amplification targeted TCR beta CDR3 regions from RNA transcripts. The HTBI primer set was used in a first-round RT-PCR of the TCR CDR3. One entry per CDR3 protein, called by TCRdb with MiXCR from the multiplex PCR reads. The profile covers 90,000 to 120,000 distinct CDR3 sequences, with approximately 15% appearing a single time and under 45% taken by the ten largest. The V and J ends lost 4 bases and 2 bases, in that order; junction bases with no gene match: 8. The CDR3 is 15 amino acids. Germline-derived CDR1 and CDR2 are SGHRS and YFSETQ. This clonotype was seen many times. Antigen: not known. Study-level points and caveats: The model forecast ophthalmopathy, anticipating it by a median about 7 months before onset.

The chain uses TRBV5-1 and TRBJ1-2, with 7 bases identical to TRBD1. Sequenced sample: blood. This TCR was sampled from a woman between 45 and 65 years old with Graves' hyperthyroidism. In DNA, the CDR3 is TGCGCCAGCAGCGCCCGAGGGGGCTCCAACTATGGCTACACCTTC. Protein: CASSARGGSNYGYTF. The whole variable domain, remainder taken from reference TRBV5-1 and TRBJ1-2, is KAGVTQTPRYLIKTRGQQVTLSCSPISGHRSVSWYQQTPGQGLQFLFEYFSETQRNKGNFPGRFSGRQFSNSRSEMNVSTLELGDSALYLCASSARGGSNYGYTFGSGTRLTVV.